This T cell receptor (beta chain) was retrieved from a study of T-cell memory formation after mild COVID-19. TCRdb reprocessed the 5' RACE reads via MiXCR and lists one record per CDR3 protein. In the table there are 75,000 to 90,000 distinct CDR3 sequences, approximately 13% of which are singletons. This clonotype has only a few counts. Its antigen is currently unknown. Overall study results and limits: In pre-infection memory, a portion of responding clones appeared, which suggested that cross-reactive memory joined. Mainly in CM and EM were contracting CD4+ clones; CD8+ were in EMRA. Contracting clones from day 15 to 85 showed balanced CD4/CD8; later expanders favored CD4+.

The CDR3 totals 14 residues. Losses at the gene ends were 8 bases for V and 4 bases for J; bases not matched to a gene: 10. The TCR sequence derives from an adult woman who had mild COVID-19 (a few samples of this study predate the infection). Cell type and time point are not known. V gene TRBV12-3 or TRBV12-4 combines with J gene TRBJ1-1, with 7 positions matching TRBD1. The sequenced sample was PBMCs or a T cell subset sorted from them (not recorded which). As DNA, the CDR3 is TGTGCCAGCGGTCTGCAGGGGGGTATCACTGAAGCTTTCTTT. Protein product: CASGLQGGITEAFF.